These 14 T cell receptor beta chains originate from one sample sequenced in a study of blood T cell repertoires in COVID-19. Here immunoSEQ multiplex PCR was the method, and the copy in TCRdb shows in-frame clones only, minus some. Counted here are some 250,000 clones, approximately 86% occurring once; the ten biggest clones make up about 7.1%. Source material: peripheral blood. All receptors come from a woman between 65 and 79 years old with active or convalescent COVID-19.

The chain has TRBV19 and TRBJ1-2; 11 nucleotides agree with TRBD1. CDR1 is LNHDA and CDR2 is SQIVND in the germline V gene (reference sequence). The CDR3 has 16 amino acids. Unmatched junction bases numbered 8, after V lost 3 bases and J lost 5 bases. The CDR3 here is CASSIGGTGGVYGYTF. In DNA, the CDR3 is TGTGCCAGTAGTATTGGAGGGACAGGGGGTGTTTATGGCTACACCTTC.

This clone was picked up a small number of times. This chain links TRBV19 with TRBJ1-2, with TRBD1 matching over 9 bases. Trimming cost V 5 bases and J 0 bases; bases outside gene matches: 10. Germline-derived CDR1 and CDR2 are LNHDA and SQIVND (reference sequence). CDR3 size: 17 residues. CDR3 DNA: TGTGCCAGTAGTGAGGGGGGACAGGGTCAAACTAACTATGGCTACACCTTC. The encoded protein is CASSEGGQGQTNYGYTF.

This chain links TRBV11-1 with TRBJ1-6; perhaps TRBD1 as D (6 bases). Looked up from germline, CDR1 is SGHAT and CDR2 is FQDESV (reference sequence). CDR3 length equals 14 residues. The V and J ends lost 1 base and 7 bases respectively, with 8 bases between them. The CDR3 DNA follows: TGTGCCAGCAGCTTAGGCAGGGGAAATTCACCCCTCCACTTT. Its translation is CASSLGRGNSPLHF.

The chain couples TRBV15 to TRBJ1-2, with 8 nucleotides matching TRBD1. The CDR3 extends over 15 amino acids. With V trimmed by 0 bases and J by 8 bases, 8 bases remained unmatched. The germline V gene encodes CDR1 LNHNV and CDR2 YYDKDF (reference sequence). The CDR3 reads CATSRDLQGAGGYTF. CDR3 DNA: TGTGCCACCAGCAGAGATCTTCAGGGGGCGGGAGGCTACACCTTC.

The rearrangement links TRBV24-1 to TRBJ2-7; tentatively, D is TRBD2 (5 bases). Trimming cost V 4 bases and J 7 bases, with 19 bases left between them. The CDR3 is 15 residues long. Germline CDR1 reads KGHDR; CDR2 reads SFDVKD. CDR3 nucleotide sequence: TGTGCCACCAGTGACCCCAGCGGACCCGGACGGGAGCAGTACTTC. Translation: CATSDPSGPGREQYF.

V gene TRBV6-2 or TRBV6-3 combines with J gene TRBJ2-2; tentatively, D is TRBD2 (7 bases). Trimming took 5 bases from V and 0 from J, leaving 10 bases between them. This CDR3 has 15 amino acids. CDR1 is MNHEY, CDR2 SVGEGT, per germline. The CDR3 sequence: CASSRGGANTGELFF. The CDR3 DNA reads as TGTGCCAGCAGTCGAGGGGGGGCGAACACCGGGGAGCTGTTTTTT.

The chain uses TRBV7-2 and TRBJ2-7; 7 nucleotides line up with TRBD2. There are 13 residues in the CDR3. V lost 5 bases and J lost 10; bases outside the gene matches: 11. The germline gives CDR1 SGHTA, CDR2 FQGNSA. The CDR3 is CASSPSLTSPQYF. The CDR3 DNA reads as TGTGCCAGCAGCCCCTCTTTGACTAGCCCTCAGTACTTC.

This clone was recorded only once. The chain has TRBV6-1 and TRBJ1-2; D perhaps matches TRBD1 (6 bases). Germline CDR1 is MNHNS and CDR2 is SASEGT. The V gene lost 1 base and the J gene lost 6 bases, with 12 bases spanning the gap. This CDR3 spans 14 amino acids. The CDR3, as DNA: TGTGCCAGCAGTGAAGAGTCCAGGGGCCATGGCTACACCTTC. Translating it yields CASSEESRGHGYTF.

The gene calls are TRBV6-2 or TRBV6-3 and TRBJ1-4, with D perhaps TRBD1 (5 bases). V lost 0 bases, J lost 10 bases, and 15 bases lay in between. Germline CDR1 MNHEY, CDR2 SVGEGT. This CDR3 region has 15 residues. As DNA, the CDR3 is TGTGCCAGCAGTTACTCGGGGGGACCCGGAGGAAAACTGTTTTTT. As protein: CASSYSGGPGGKLFF.

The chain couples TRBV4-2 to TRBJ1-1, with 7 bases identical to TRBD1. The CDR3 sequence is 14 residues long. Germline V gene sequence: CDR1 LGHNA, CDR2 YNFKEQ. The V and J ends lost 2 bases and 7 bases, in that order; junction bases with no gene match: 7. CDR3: CASSQQSGTDEAFF. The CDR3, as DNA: TGTGCCAGCAGCCAACAATCCGGGACAGATGAAGCTTTCTTT.

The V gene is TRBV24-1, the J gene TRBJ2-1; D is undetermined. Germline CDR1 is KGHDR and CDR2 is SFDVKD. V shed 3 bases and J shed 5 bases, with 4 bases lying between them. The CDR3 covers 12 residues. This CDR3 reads CATSDTNNEQFF. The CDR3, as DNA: TGTGCCACCAGTGATACTAACAATGAGCAGTTCTTC.

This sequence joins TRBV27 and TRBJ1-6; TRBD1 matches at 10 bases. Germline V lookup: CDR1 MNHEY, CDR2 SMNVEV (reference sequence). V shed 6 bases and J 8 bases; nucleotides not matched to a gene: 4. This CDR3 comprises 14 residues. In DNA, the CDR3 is TGTGCCAGCAGCCGGGACAGGGGCTATTCACCCCTCCACTTT. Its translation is CASSRDRGYSPLHF.

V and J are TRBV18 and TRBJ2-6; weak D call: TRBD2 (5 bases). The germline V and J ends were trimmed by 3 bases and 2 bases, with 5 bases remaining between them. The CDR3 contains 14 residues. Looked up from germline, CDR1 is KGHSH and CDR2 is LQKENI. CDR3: CASSPEAGANVLTF. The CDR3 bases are TGTGCCAGCTCACCGGAGGCTGGGGCCAACGTCCTGACTTTC.

This chain's CDR3 is CSVGHQLNYGYTF. The CDR3, as DNA: TGCAGCGTTGGACACCAACTTAACTATGGCTACACCTTC. V and J are TRBV29-1 and TRBJ1-2, with unresolved D. V lost 4 bases and J lost 1, with 10 bases in between. Germline-derived CDR1 and CDR2 are SQVTM and ANQGSEA. This CDR3 comprises 13 residues. Looking up the rest from reference TRBV29-1 and TRBJ1-2 gives the full variable domain: SAVISQKPSRDICQRGTSLTIQCQVDSQVTMMFWYRQQPGQSLTLIATANQGSEATYESGFVIDKFPISRPNLTFSTLTVSNMSPEDSSIYLCSVGHQLNYGYTFGSGTRLTVV.